A selection of T cell receptor beta chains follows, all from one sample in a study of beta chain features in type 1 diabetes. TCRdb keeps only in-frame clones here, not all; method: immunoSEQ multiplex PCR. The sample holds 150,000 to 200,000 clones, approximately 8.8% seen once. Sequencing was done on a sample of central memory CD4+ T cells from blood. Receptors originate from a woman between 25 and 40 years old with type 1 diabetes. Both conserved end residues are part of each CDR3. A D gene is named only where the DNA matches it firmly. Size is stated for part of the rows, as once, few or many counts, or as a class when the clone is expanded.

>.|TRBV11-1|TRBJ2-7|TRBD1
TGTGCCAGCAGCCACGGTCCCGGGACAGGGTTCTACGAGCAGTACTTC
CASSHGPGTGFYEQYF
>few|TRBV29-1|TRBJ2-1|.
TGCAGCGTTGAATTGTCGGATGTTGCGGCCTACAATGAGCAGTTCTTC
CSVELSDVAAYNEQFF
>few|TRBV13|TRBJ2-1|TRBD1
TGTGCCAGCAGCACCTGGACAGGGAATGAGCAGTTCTTC
CASSTWTGNEQFF
>.|TRBV5-1|TRBJ2-5|.
TGCGCCAGCAGCTTCACCGGGACGGGAGAAGAGACCCAGTACTTC
CASSFTGTGEETQYF
>few|TRBV29-1|TRBJ2-3|TRBD2
TGCAGCGTTAGCGGGAGATCGTCAGATACGCAGTATTTT
CSVSGRSSDTQYF
>.|TRBV2|TRBJ1-2|.
TGTGCCAGCAGTGACTGGGGGGTAGGCTACACCTTC
CASSDWGVGYTF
>few|TRBV7-9|TRBJ2-1|TRBD2
TGTGCCAGCAGCTTATCTTTAGCGGGCTCCTACAATGAGCAGTTCTTC
CASSLSLAGSYNEQFF
>few|TRBV12-5|TRBJ1-5|TRBD1
TGTGCTAGTGCCCCCGGACAGGGAGCTTATCAGCCCCAGCATTTT
CASAPGQGAYQPQHF
>few|TRBV7-3|TRBJ2-7|.
TGTGCCAGCAGCCTTACAGGTTGGCGGAGCTCCTACGAGCAGTACTTC
CASSLTGWRSSYEQYF
>.|TRBV7-9|TRBJ1-2|.
TGTGCCAGCAGCCCACAGGCTAACTATGGCTACACCTTC
CASSPQANYGYTF
>.|TRBV2|TRBJ1-4|TRBD1
TGTGCCAGCAGCGGTCCGACAGGGGGGAATGAAAAACTGTTTTTT
CASSGPTGGNEKLFF
>few|TRBV7-9|TRBJ2-4|TRBD1
TGTGCCAGCAGCGTCGACAGGGGGAGTTACATTCAGTACTTC
CASSVDRGSYIQYF
>few|TRBV11-3|TRBJ2-3|.
TGTGCCAGCAGCTTTGTTTCCTCGTTCACAGATACGCAGTATTTT
CASSFVSSFTDTQYF
>.|TRBV7-2|TRBJ2-1|TRBD2
TGTGCCAGCAGCTTAGTGGCGGGAGGGTGGGATGAGCAGTTCTTC
CASSLVAGGWDEQFF
>few|TRBV28|TRBJ2-7|TRBD2
TGTGCCAGCAGTTTATTGGGACTAGCGGGGGGTTTTGGCGAGCAGTACTTC
CASSLLGLAGGFGEQYF
>.|TRBV7-9|TRBJ2-1|TRBD2
TGTGCCAGCAGTGTAGAGTGGGAGGGCTTCCACAATGAGCAGTTCTTC
CASSVEWEGFHNEQFF
>.|TRBV28|TRBJ1-2|TRBD1
TGTGCCAGCATTGCCCGACCGGGACAGGGGACCTATGGCTACACCTTC
CASIARPGQGTYGYTF
>.|TRBV7-2|TRBJ1-1|.
TGTGCCAGCAGTTCAAACAGGGCCTCCATGAACACTGAAGCTTTCTTT
CASSSNRASMNTEAFF
>.|TRBV18|TRBJ2-7|TRBD1
TGTGCCAGCTCACCAGGGACAGGGGGCTCGTACGAGCAGTACTTC
CASSPGTGGSYEQYF
>few|TRBV18|TRBJ2-5|.
TGTGCCAGCTCACCCCTCCAGGCCCAGGGAGAGACCCAGTACTTC
CASSPLQAQGETQYF
>.|TRBV18|TRBJ2-7|TRBD2
TGTGCCAGCTCATCTAGCGGGTCCTACGAGCAGTACTTC
CASSSSGSYEQYF
>few|TRBV5-1|TRBJ2-1|TRBD2
TGCGCCAGCAGGCCAACTAGCGGGTCCTACAATGAGCAGTTCTTC
CASRPTSGSYNEQFF
>.|TRBV2|TRBJ2-5|TRBD2
TGTGCCAGCAGGCCTAGCGGGGAGACCCAGTACTTC
CASRPSGETQYF
>.|TRBV28|TRBJ2-7|.
TGTGCCAGCAATCGGGTTGATCGCTACGAGCAGTACTTC
CASNRVDRYEQYF
>few|TRBV7-3|TRBJ2-4|TRBD2
TGTGCCAGCAGCTTTGCGGGAGGAGGGAACATTCAGTACTTC
CASSFAGGGNIQYF
>few|TRBV29-1|TRBJ2-3|TRBD2
TGCAGCGTTGAAGGGACTAGCGGGAGCACAGATACGCAGTATTTT
CSVEGTSGSTDTQYF
>few|TRBV9|TRBJ2-3|TRBD1
TGTGCCAGCAGCCCCCGACAGGGGATAGCGGATACGCAGTATTTT
CASSPRQGIADTQYF
>.|TRBV14|TRBJ1-2|.
TGTGCCAGCAGCCAAGGGGCAGCACTCTATGGCTACACCTTC
CASSQGAALYGYTF
>few|TRBV6-6|TRBJ2-1|TRBD2
TGTGCCAGCAGCGCCGGGACTAGCGCATACAATGAGCAGTTCTTC
CASSAGTSAYNEQFF
>few|TRBV5-1|TRBJ1-2|TRBD1
TGCGCCAGCAGCTTGGGGGTGACAGGGGGTTATGGCTACACCTTC
CASSLGVTGGYGYTF
>.|TRBV7-2|TRBJ2-7|.
TGTGCCAGCACCCTTACCCAGGGTAGCGAGCAGTACTTC
CASTLTQGSEQYF
>few|TRBV18|TRBJ2-7|.
TGTGCCAGCTCACCAGGGGGGATGGGCTACGAGCAGTACTTC
CASSPGGMGYEQYF
>.|TRBV28|TRBJ1-5|.
TGTGCCAGCAGTTTATTCGACAGAAGGAATCAGCCCCAGCATTTT
CASSLFDRRNQPQHF
>few|TRBV7-9|TRBJ2-7|TRBD2
TGTGCCACCAGACCTTTAGCGGGAGCCTTATCCGAGCAGTACTTC
CATRPLAGALSEQYF
>once|TRBV6-5|TRBJ2-2|.
TGTGCCAGCAGTTGGGGCGAGGACACCGGGGAGCTGTTTTTT
CASSWGEDTGELFF
>.|TRBV7-9|TRBJ2-1|TRBD2
TGTGCCAGCAGCCCTCGACTAGCGGGAGACAATGAGCAGTTCTTC
CASSPRLAGDNEQFF
>few|TRBV15|TRBJ1-5|TRBD1
TGTGCCACCATGGCCGAAGGACAGGGGACTCAGCCCCAGCATTTT
CATMAEGQGTQPQHF
>.|TRBV7-6|TRBJ2-3|TRBD2
TGTGCCAGCAGCTTTACTAGCGGGAGTGGGGGTAGCACAGATACGCAGTATTTT
CASSFTSGSGGSTDTQYF
>.|TRBV5-4|TRBJ2-4|.
TGTGCCAGCAGCTTGTTTTCACAGGGAAACATTCAGTACTTC
CASSLFSQGNIQYF
>few|TRBV5-1|TRBJ2-3|TRBD2
TGCGCCAGCAGCTTGGGGGCTAGCGGGGACACAGATACGCAGTATTTT
CASSLGASGDTDTQYF
>few|TRBV18|TRBJ2-7|.
TGTGCCAGCTCAGTGTCCGGGTCGTCCTCCTACGAGCAGTACTTC
CASSVSGSSSYEQYF
>.|TRBV14|TRBJ2-3|TRBD2
TGTGCCAGCAGCCCTAGCGGGAGGGCCTTCCACACAGATACGCAGTATTTT
CASSPSGRAFHTDTQYF
>.|TRBV18|TRBJ2-7|.
TGTGCCAGCTCACCAGTCATACAGGGCGGCGAGCAGTACTTC
CASSPVIQGGEQYF
>.|TRBV6-5|TRBJ1-3|.
TGTGCCAGCAGTTACTCGAGTGACTCTGGAAACACCATATATTTT
CASSYSSDSGNTIYF
>many|TRBV5-1|TRBJ1-2|TRBD1
TGCGCCAGCAGCTCTATAGGACAGGGGGTCCGGGGCTACACCTTC
CASSSIGQGVRGYTF
>many|TRBV7-2|TRBJ2-7|TRBD2
TGTGCCAGCAGGACCCTAGCGGGAGGTATCCACGAGCAGTACTTC
CASRTLAGGIHEQYF
>.|TRBV13|TRBJ1-1|.
TGTGCCAGCAGCTTACCCCTGGGAGGGAACACTGAAGCTTTCTTT
CASSLPLGGNTEAFF
>.|TRBV30|TRBJ1-2|.
TGTGCCTGGACCGTGGCAGGGTATAGCTATGGCTACACCTTC
CAWTVAGYSYGYTF